This T cell receptor (beta chain) was obtained from a study of regulatory T cells in long-lasting Graves disease. This clonotype turned up a few times. The antigen remains undetermined. One end of the junction is discordant with germline, which a read error may explain. Study results and limitations: Persistent cases favored TRBV28, TRBJ1-2 and TRBJ2-5.

Time point meaning: newly diagnosed GD, antithyroid drugs for less than 3 months. Preparation of the TCR library used RNA extracted from PBMCs. Arm-PCR of CDR3 regions and iRepertoire HTBI primers were used to build TCR beta libraries. MiXCR was run by TCRdb on the multiplex PCR reads, yielding one entry per CDR3 protein. The repertoire includes about 460,000 distinct CDR3 sequences, less than 15% of them detected once, and under 20% sits in the top ten. Germline V gene data show CDR1 as KGHSH and CDR2 as LQKENI. The CDR3 sequence is 13 residues long. These data also formed part of another study, on T cells in Graves' hyperthyroidism and ophthalmopathy.

The TCR comes from a woman between 50 and 59 years old with Graves disease. Sequencing used peripheral blood mononuclear cells (PBMCs), obtained at new diagnosis, from a patient treated with antithyroid drugs. The rearrangement uses TRBV18 and TRBJ2-1, with D perhaps given as TRBD1 or TRBD2 (6 bases each). The CDR3 is CASSPGAYNEQFF. Written as DNA, the CDR3 is TGTGCCAGTTCACCGGGGGCATACAATGAGCAGTTCTTC.